This T cell receptor beta chain stems from a study of blood T cell repertoires in COVID-19. Turning to the study itself: Acute and convalescent COVID-19 specimens originated in the United States, Italy and Spain.

A COVID-19 case had been met by exposed participants during the 2 weeks before study entry. The CDR3 runs to 14 residues. CDR1 and CDR2 from the germline V gene are SGHTA and FQGNSA. V was pared by 4 bases and J by 5 bases, with 7 bases of the junction left unmatched. This clone appeared a single time. Libraries were prepared by immunoSEQ multiplex PCR; TCRdb keeps only in-frame clonotypes and omits some of them. Of a few hundred thousand clones in the sample, nearly 90% were seen once. Material: PBMCs or T cells enriched from blood (not recorded which). This chain uses TRBV7-2 with TRBJ2-5, with 7 bases aligning to TRBD2. This receptor was taken from a man aged 25-45 years who had been exposed to COVID-19. The CDR3 region has the DNA TGTGCCAGCAGCTACGGACTAGACGCGGAGACCCAGTACTTC. Protein product: CASSYGLDAETQYF.